Each of the 14 T cell receptor beta chains below was sequenced from the same sample in a study of T-cell reconstitution after alpha-beta-depleted transplantation in children. Preparation of the TCRbeta library involved a method that used unique molecular identifiers. In TCRdb, the PCR reads were re-called with MiXCR into one record per CDR3 protein. The data hold 300,000 to 400,000 distinct CDR3 sequences, with approximately 23% observed a single time. Material: PBMCs, mostly from graft donor cells, obtained 180 days after TCRalphabeta/CD19-depleted stem cell transplant. All receptors come from a male patient between 5 and 17 years old who had a stem cell transplant for acute lymphoblastic leukemia, so the T cells may come from the graft donor.

This chain links TRBV12-3 or TRBV12-4 with TRBJ1-5; D unresolved. Trimming pared 1 base from V and 0 bases from J, leaving 19 bases between. The CDR3 totals 19 residues. The CDR3 sequence: CASSLVGGPPPYSNQPQHF. For the CDR3, the DNA is TGTGCCAGCAGTTTAGTTGGAGGACCACCGCCTTATAGCAATCAGCCCCAGCATTTT.

This clonotype was observed a handful of times. The rearrangement joins TRBV4-1 to TRBJ2-7; 14 bases match TRBD2. The CDR3 is made up of 20 amino acids. The junction had 11 bases not matched to a gene; V was cut back by 0 bases and J by 1 base. Germline-derived CDR1 and CDR2 are MGHRA and YSYEKL. The CDR3 loop reads CASSQDDQTSGRAGSYEQYF. The CDR3 bases are TGCGCCAGCAGCCAAGACGATCAGACTAGCGGGAGGGCGGGGTCCTACGAGCAGTACTTC.

This chain connects TRBV18 to TRBJ2-3; D gene ambiguous. Per germline, CDR1 KGHSH and CDR2 LQKENI. CDR3 length equals 16 residues. Trimming shortened V by 6 bases and J by 1 base, and 17 bases separated the two germline ends. CDR3 sequence reads: CASSPTTDLGTDTQYF. CDR3 in DNA: TGTGCCAGCTCCCCTACAACAGACCTGGGCACAGATACGCAGTATTTT. The entire variable domain, with the rest obtained from reference TRBV18 and TRBJ2-3, is as follows: NAGVMQNPRHLVRRRGQEARLRCSPMKGHSHVYWYRQLPEEGLKFMVYLQKENIIDESGMPKERFSAEFPKEGPSILRIQQVVRGDSAAYFCASSPTTDLGTDTQYFGPGTRLTVL.

A few counts support this clonotype. The chain couples TRBV4-1 to TRBJ2-3; TRBD1 or TRBD2 may be the D gene (5 bases each). Trimming pared 3 bases from V and 6 bases from J, leaving 16 bases between. The CDR3 consists of 15 residues. Germline assignment: CDR1 MGHRA and CDR2 YSYEKL. CDR3 DNA: TGCGCCAGCAGCCAGGACGGGGCGAAATACGATACGCAGTATTTT. Protein: CASSQDGAKYDTQYF.

The V call is TRBV28, the J call TRBJ2-3; 9 nucleotides match TRBD2. This CDR3 has 15 residues. With 6 bases clipped from V and 5 bases from J, the junction kept 9 bases outside the gene matches. The germline V gene encodes CDR1 MDHEN and CDR2 SYDVKM. CDR3 in amino acids: CASRRLAAGGDTQYF. The DNA of the CDR3 is TGTGCCAGCAGAAGACTAGCGGCGGGGGGAGATACGCAGTATTTT.

The chain links TRBV20-1 to TRBJ1-5; 9 bases match TRBD1. This CDR3 region has 14 residues. Per the germline V gene, CDR1 is DFQATT and CDR2 is SNEGSKA (reference sequence). Trimming removed 4 bases from V and 4 bases from J; junction bases left unmatched: 5. The chain's CDR3 is CSAIGQGRNQPQHF. The CDR3 DNA is TGCAGTGCTATCGGACAGGGGAGGAATCAGCCCCAGCATTTT.

The CDR3 is CSVQTSSDTQYF. In DNA, the CDR3 is TGCAGCGTCCAAACTAGCTCAGATACGCAGTATTTT. The rearrangement joins TRBV29-1 to TRBJ2-3; D is possibly TRBD2 (6 bases). The CDR3 covers 12 residues. Germline-derived CDR1 and CDR2 are SQVTM and ANQGSEA. Trimming shortened V by 6 bases and J by 4 bases, and 11 bases separated the two germline ends.

The rearrangement links TRBV10-2 to TRBJ2-7; either TRBD1 or TRBD2 may supply D (5 bases each). The CDR3 is 15 residues long. Between the trimmed V and J ends, which lost 2 bases and 5 bases, there was a span of 16 bases. Germline CDR1 reads WSHSY; CDR2 reads SAAADI. This chain's CDR3 is CASSEGTVPLDEQYF. CDR3 bases: TGCGCCAGCAGTGAGGGGACGGTACCTCTGGACGAGCAGTACTTC.

This clonotype was picked up a small number of times. The CDR3 loop is CASSGGLAGSGEQFF. As DNA, the CDR3 is TGCGCCAGCAGCGGGGGACTAGCGGGATCCGGTGAGCAGTTCTTC. The chain has TRBV5-1 and TRBJ2-1, with 13 bases identical to TRBD2. CDR3 size: 15 residues. The germline CDR1 and CDR2 sequences are SGHRS and YFSETQ. V shed 4 bases and J 9 bases; nucleotides not matched to a gene: 7.

The chain is built from TRBV18 and TRBJ2-7; 12 positions agree with TRBD2. The CDR3 is 17 amino acids. Per germline, CDR1 KGHSH and CDR2 LQKENI. The V gene end was trimmed by 2 bases and the J gene end by 6 bases; junction bases not matched to a gene: 11. CDR3: CASSPFALLAGGTEQYF. CDR3 nucleotide sequence: TGTGCCAGCTCACCATTTGCGCTCCTAGCGGGAGGGACCGAGCAGTACTTC. The full variable domain, with the rest looked up from reference TRBV18 and TRBJ2-7, is NAGVMQNPRHLVRRRGQEARLRCSPMKGHSHVYWYRQLPEEGLKFMVYLQKENIIDESGMPKERFSAEFPKEGPSILRIQQVVRGDSAAYFCASSPFALLAGGTEQYFGPGTRLTVT.

This chain uses TRBV10-3 with TRBJ2-7, with a possible D match to TRBD1 (6 bases). The germline CDR1 and CDR2 sequences are ENHRY and SYGVKD. V was clipped by 4 bases and J by 2 bases, with 18 bases between them. This CDR3 has 16 amino acids. CDR3 sequence reads: CAISGSQGQGTYEQYF. As DNA, the CDR3 is TGTGCCATCAGTGGCTCCCAGGGACAAGGAACCTACGAGCAGTACTTC.

This clonotype was detected a few times. The chain uses TRBV30 and TRBJ2-2; TRBD2 matches at 9 bases. Germline assignment: CDR1 GTSNPN and CDR2 SVGIG (reference sequence). This CDR3 comprises 17 residues. The J segment lost 3 bases and the V segment lost 1 base, leaving 9 bases of the junction unmatched. The CDR3 protein is CAWSDGVAGAYTGELFF. The CDR3 DNA follows: TGTGCCTGGAGTGACGGAGTAGCGGGAGCGTACACCGGGGAGCTGTTTTTT.

This chain links TRBV20-1 with TRBJ2-7; D may match TRBD1 or TRBD2 (5 bases each). V was clipped by 5 bases and J by 3 bases, with 14 bases between them. This CDR3 is 13 amino acids long. Germline V gene data show CDR1 as DFQATT and CDR2 as SNEGSKA (reference sequence). The CDR3 DNA follows: TGCAGTGCTGCCGGGACCCCCAACTACGAGCAGTACTTC. It is translated as CSAAGTPNYEQYF.

This clonotype was observed a few times. The chain joins TRBV9 to TRBJ2-1; no firm D call. CDR1 SGDLS and CDR2 YYNGEE come from the germline V gene. This CDR3 comprises 12 residues. V was trimmed by 0 bases and J by 8 bases, leaving 6 bases between them. The CDR3 region is CASSVVSYEQFF. In DNA, the CDR3 is TGTGCCAGCAGCGTAGTCAGTTATGAGCAGTTCTTC. Variable domain in full (rest from reference TRBV9 and TRBJ2-1): DSGVTQTPKHLITATGQRVTLRCSPRSGDLSVYWYQQSLDQGLQFLIQYYNGEERAKGNILERFSAQQFPDLHSELNLSSLELGDSALYFCASSVVSYEQFFGPGTRLTVL.